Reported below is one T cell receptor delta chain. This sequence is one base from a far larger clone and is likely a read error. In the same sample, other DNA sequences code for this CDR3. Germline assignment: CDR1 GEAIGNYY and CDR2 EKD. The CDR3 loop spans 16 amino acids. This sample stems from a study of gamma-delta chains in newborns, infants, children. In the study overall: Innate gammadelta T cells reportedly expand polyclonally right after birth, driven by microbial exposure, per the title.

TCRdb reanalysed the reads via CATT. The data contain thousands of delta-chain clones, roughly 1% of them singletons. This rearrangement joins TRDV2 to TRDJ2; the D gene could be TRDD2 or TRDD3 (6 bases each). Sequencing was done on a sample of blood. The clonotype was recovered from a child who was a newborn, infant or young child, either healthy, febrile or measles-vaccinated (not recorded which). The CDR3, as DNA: TGCGCCTGTGACACCGGGGGACCTTCCCAGACAGCACAACTCTTCTTT. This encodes CACDTGGPSQTAQLFF.